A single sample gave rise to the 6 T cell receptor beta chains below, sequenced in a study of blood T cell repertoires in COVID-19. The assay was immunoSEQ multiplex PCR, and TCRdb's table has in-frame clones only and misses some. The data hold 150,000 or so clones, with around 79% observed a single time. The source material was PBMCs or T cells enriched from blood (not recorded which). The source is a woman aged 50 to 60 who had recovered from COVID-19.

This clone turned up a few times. The CDR3 bases are TGTGCCAGCAGCTCCCGGGATACCTACGAGCAGTACTTC. Translating it yields CASSSRDTYEQYF. This chain uses TRBV7-3 with TRBJ2-7, with a possible D match to TRBD2 (5 bases). There are 13 residues in the CDR3. Deletions cut 4 bases from V and 2 bases from J, with 9 bases between. Germline V gene lookup returns CDR1 SGHTA and CDR2 FQGTGA.

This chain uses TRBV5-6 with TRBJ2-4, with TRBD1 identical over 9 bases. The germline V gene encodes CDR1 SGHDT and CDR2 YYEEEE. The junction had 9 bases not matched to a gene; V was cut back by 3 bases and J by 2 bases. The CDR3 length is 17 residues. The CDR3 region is CASSSLDRGVSKNIQYF. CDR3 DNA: TGTGCCAGCAGCTCTCTTGACAGGGGGGTTTCCAAAAACATTCAGTACTTC.

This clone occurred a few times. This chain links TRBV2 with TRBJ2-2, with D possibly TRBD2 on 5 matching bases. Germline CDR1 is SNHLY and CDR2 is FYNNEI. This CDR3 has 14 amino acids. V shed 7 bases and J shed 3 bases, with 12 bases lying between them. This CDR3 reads CASKEEVDTGELFF. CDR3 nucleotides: TGTGCCAGCAAGGAGGAGGTGGACACCGGGGAGCTGTTTTTT.

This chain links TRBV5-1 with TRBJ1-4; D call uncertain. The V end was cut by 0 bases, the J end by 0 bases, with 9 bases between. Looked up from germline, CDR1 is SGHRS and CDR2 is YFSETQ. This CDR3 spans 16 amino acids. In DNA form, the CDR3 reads TGCGCCAGCAGCTTGGATCGAGGGACAACTAATGAAAAACTGTTTTTT. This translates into CASSLDRGTTNEKLFF.

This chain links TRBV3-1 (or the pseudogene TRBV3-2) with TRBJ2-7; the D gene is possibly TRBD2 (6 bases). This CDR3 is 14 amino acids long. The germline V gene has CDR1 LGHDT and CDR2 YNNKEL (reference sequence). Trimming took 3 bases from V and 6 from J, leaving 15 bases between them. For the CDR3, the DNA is TGTGCCAGCAGCCATGGCGGGAACTCCCTCGAGCAGTACTTC. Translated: CASSHGGNSLEQYF.

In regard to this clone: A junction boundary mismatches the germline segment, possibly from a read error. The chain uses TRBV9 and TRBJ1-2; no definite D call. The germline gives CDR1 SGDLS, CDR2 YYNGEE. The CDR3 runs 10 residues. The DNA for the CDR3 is TGTGCCAGCAGCGTACCCCCCCACAACTTC. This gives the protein CASSVPPHNF.